The 8 T cell receptor beta chains in this list originate from one sample, sequenced in a study of cytomegalovirus exposure and HLA in healthy donors. PCR primers comprised 60 Vbeta and 13 Jbeta primers. Generated by immunoSEQ multiplex PCR, the TCRdb table keeps only in-frame clones and is missing some. Here the sample spans about 94,000 clones, around 74% being singletons. Source material: PBMCs. The receptors stem from a middle-aged man in good health and CMV-seropositive.

In this sample, this clone turned up once. The V gene is TRBV7-9, the J gene TRBJ1-6; TRBD1 is a possible D gene (5 bases). Germline V gene sequence: CDR1 SEHNR, CDR2 FQNEAQ (reference sequence). V lost 4 bases and J lost 15, with 16 bases in between. The CDR3 has 13 amino acids. CDR3 residues: CASSSQGTASLHF. The CDR3 nucleotides are TGTGCCAGCAGCTCTCAGGGTACGGCTAGCCTCCACTTT.

The chain couples TRBV9 to TRBJ2-7; 12 nucleotides align to TRBD2. CDR3 length equals 16 residues. V was pared by 4 bases and J by 6 bases, with 11 bases of the junction left unmatched. Germline V gene lookup returns CDR1 SGDLS and CDR2 YYNGEE. The CDR3 region is CASSPGLAGPAGEQYF. Here the CDR3 DNA reads TGTGCCAGCAGCCCCGGACTAGCGGGGCCCGCGGGCGAGCAGTACTTC.

The chain is built from TRBV6-5 and TRBJ1-1; no clear D. This CDR3 is built from 13 residues. The germline gives CDR1 MNHEY, CDR2 SVGAGI. Trimming shortened V by 6 bases and J by 4 bases, and 12 bases separated the two germline ends. CDR3 residues: CASSSQPATEAFF. The CDR3 nucleotides are TGTGCCAGCAGCTCACAGCCGGCCACTGAAGCTTTCTTT.

The chain has TRBV18 and TRBJ2-7; 7 nucleotides line up with TRBD1. Germline CDR1 is KGHSH and CDR2 is LQKENI. CDR3 length: 16 amino acids. V lost 0 bases, J lost 2 bases, and 7 bases stayed unmatched. Written as DNA, the CDR3 is TGTGCCAGCTCACCACCGCAAGGGGGCCGCGCCTACGAGCAGTACTTC. Protein: CASSPPQGGRAYEQYF.

V is TRBV20-1 and J is TRBJ1-2; D is perhaps TRBD1 (5 bases). From germline, CDR1 is DFQATT and CDR2 SNEGSKA (reference sequence). Deletions cut 5 bases from V and 5 bases from J, with 6 bases between. The CDR3 extends over 10 amino acids. DNA for the CDR3: TGCAGTGCTGACAGTTATGGCTACACCTTC. Protein product: CSADSYGYTF.

The V call is TRBV7-9, the J call TRBJ2-3; possibly TRBD2 for D (6 bases). V shed 4 bases and J shed 2 bases, with 13 bases lying between them. The germline V gene encodes CDR1 SEHNR and CDR2 FQNEAQ (reference sequence). This CDR3 contains 15 residues. The CDR3 region has the DNA TGTGCCAGCAGCTCCCATAGCGGACTCACAGATACGCAGTATTTT. It yields the protein CASSSHSGLTDTQYF.

The sample holds a few counts of this clone. The CDR3 loop reads CASWGPDTQYF. DNA of the CDR3: TGTGCCAGTTGGGGCCCAGATACGCAGTATTTT. The chain couples TRBV21-1 to TRBJ2-3; the D call in the table, TRBD1, was not verified against the DNA. TRBV21-1 is flagged as a pseudogene. The CDR3 is made up of 11 amino acids.

The chain combines TRBV28 with TRBJ2-3; 7 nucleotides align to TRBD2. The trim removed 5 bases at V and 2 bases at J, leaving 7 bases unmatched. CDR1 is MDHEN and CDR2 is SYDVKM in the germline V gene. There are 15 residues in the CDR3. The CDR3 region is CASSLSGMHTDTQYF. CDR3 DNA: TGTGCCAGCAGTCTAAGCGGGATGCACACAGATACGCAGTATTTT.